The 20 T cell receptor beta chains presented below share a single source sample, sequenced in a study of cytomegalovirus exposure and HLA in healthy donors. PCR primers comprised 60 Vbeta and 13 Jbeta primers. The method was immunoSEQ multiplex PCR; TCRdb's version includes in-frame clones alone and lacks a portion of them. Altogether 100,000 to 150,000 clones are present, around three quarters being singletons, with the ten largest covering more than 2.5%. The sequencing sample was made of PBMCs. These receptors were taken from a male donor in good health and CMV-seronegative.

This chain connects TRBV21-1 to TRBJ1-6. TRBV21-1 is noted as a pseudogene. This CDR3 is 15 amino acids long. In DNA, the CDR3 is TGTGCCAGCAGTTACTTTCGGGGGGCTAATTCACCCCTCCACTTT. Translating it yields CASSYFRGANSPLHF.

V gene TRBV5-1 combines with J gene TRBJ2-5; TRBD2 matches 13 bases. The CDR3 consists of 16 residues. CDR1 and CDR2 (germline): SGHRS, YFSETQ. Germline trimming cut 4 bases from V and 3 bases from J; bases unmatched to any gene: 6. This CDR3 reads CASSTALAGGEETQYF. CDR3 nucleotides: TGCGCCAGCAGCACCGCACTAGCGGGGGGGGAAGAGACCCAGTACTTC.

The genes are TRBV5-4 and TRBJ1-3; D is possibly TRBD1 (6 bases). V was shortened by 5 bases and J by 1 base, with 13 bases between the two germline ends. CDR1 SGHNT and CDR2 YYREEE come from the germline V gene (reference sequence). The CDR3 is 15 amino acids. The CDR3 loop reads CASSRGQPSGNTIYF. The CDR3 nucleotides read TGTGCCAGCAGTAGAGGACAGCCATCTGGAAACACCATATATTTT. Supplemented by reference TRBV5-4 and TRBJ1-3, the full variable domain reads ETGVTQSPTHLIKTRGQQVTLRCSSQSGHNTVSWYQQALGQGPQFIFQYYREEENGRGNFPPRFSGLQFPNYSSELNVNALELDDSALYLCASSRGQPSGNTIYFGEGSWLTVV.

Written as DNA, the CDR3 is TGTGCCAGCACCGGTTCAGGGACAGTCGGAAAACTGTTTTTT. This gives the protein CASTGSGTVGKLFF. The chain combines TRBV27 with TRBJ1-4, with 7 bases that match TRBD1. Looked up from germline, CDR1 is MNHEY and CDR2 is SMNVEV (reference sequence). V shed 7 bases and J 10 bases; nucleotides not matched to a gene: 12. CDR3 length equals 14 residues.

V usage is TRBV7-2 and J usage is TRBJ2-3, with 13 bases lining up with TRBD2. This CDR3 spans 16 amino acids. V lost 5 bases to trimming and J lost 0 bases; unmatched junction nucleotides: 2. Germline loops: CDR1 SGHTA, CDR2 FQGNSA. CDR3 coding DNA: TGTGCCAGCAGCATACTAGCGGGGGGGAGCACAGATACGCAGTATTTT. Translation: CASSILAGGSTDTQYF.

The chain uses TRBV7-6 and TRBJ2-1; 11 positions match TRBD2. CDR3 length: 17 amino acids. Germline V gives CDR1 SGHVS, CDR2 FNYEAQ. After removal of 1 base from V and 7 bases from J, the junction contained 9 bases not matched to a gene. The CDR3 loop reads CASSLVHGTSGNNEQFF. The CDR3 nucleotides are TGTGCCAGCAGCTTAGTTCACGGGACTAGCGGAAATAATGAGCAGTTCTTC. Full variable domain (outside the CDR3, taken from reference TRBV7-6 and TRBJ2-1): GAGVSQSPRYKVTKRGQDVALRCDPISGHVSLYWYRQALGQGPEFLTYFNYEAQQDKSGLPNDRFSAERPEGSISTLTIQRTEQRDSAMYRCASSLVHGTSGNNEQFFGPGTRLTVL.

The V call is TRBV7-7, the J call TRBJ2-5; TRBD1 matches 7 bases. The CDR3 extends over 15 amino acids. CDR1 SSHAT and CDR2 FNYEAQ come from the germline V gene (reference sequence). V lost 5 bases to trimming and J lost 4 bases; unmatched junction nucleotides: 10. CDR3 bases: TGTGCCAGCAGCCCTACAGGGGTGGAAGGAGAGACCCAGTACTTC. Translation gives CASSPTGVEGETQYF.

The chain joins TRBV10-3 to TRBJ1-2, with TRBD1 matching 10 bases. The length of the CDR3 is 14 residues. V was pared by 10 bases and J by 6 bases, with 11 bases of the junction left unmatched. Germline CDR1 reads ENHRY; CDR2 reads SYGVKD. The DNA for the CDR3 is TGTGCCACCGTTGCCGGGACAGGGGTTCATGGCTACACCTTC. As protein: CATVAGTGVHGYTF.

This clone was seen just once. The rearrangement links TRBV9 to TRBJ2-7; 11 bases align to TRBD1. With 4 bases clipped from V and 6 bases from J, the junction kept 3 bases outside the gene matches. Germline CDR1 is SGDLS and CDR2 is YYNGEE. This CDR3 is 13 amino acids long. CDR3: CASSLGTGGEQYF. The CDR3 DNA follows: TGTGCCAGCAGCCTTGGGACAGGGGGCGAGCAGTACTTC.

This clone was seen only a few times. This chain uses TRBV19 with TRBJ2-3; 14 bases map to TRBD2. In germline, CDR1 is LNHDA, CDR2 SQIVND (reference sequence). The CDR3 length is 16 residues. Unmatched junction bases numbered 7, after V lost 7 bases and J lost 4 bases. In DNA, the CDR3 is TGTGCCAGTACCACCGGGACTAGCGGGAGTCCAGATACGCAGTATTTT. Translating gives CASTTGTSGSPDTQYF.

The chain couples TRBV25-1 to TRBJ1-1; D unclear. Germline CDR1 and CDR2: MGHDK and SYGVNS. Trimming left V 4 bases short and J 11 bases short, with 17 bases between. The CDR3 totals 13 residues. The CDR3 sequence: CASSGDRVNVAFF. CDR3 DNA sequence: TGTGCCAGCAGTGGAGACCGGGTTAATGTGGCTTTCTTT.

The gene calls are TRBV4-3 and TRBJ1-1, with D perhaps matching TRBD1 (6 bases). V gave up 2 bases and J gave up 5 bases, with 15 bases separating them. Germline V CDR1 and CDR2: LGHNA, YSLEER. This CDR3 region has 15 residues. DNA of the CDR3: TGCGCCAGCAGCCAATGGAGGACAGTAGAAACTGAAGCTTTCTTT. Amino acids: CASSQWRTVETEAFF.

This chain connects TRBV28 to TRBJ1-5; TRBD1 matches at 7 bases. After removal of 4 bases from V and 7 bases from J, the junction contained 13 bases not matched to a gene. CDR1 MDHEN and CDR2 SYDVKM come from the germline V gene. The CDR3 has 16 amino acids. CDR3 DNA: TGTGCCAGCAGTTCTTTCTTCGACAGGGTAAGGCAGCCCCAGCATTTT. This sequence encodes CASSSFFDRVRQPQHF.

As to this clone: Other nucleotide sequences from this sample produce the same CDR3. The genes are TRBV27 and TRBJ2-7; D unresolved. V was pared by 4 bases and J by 4 bases, with 8 bases between. The CDR3 loop spans 12 amino acids. Germline loops: CDR1 MNHEY, CDR2 SMNVEV (reference sequence). The CDR3 region is CASSSGAYEQYF. CDR3 bases: TGTGCCAGCAGTTCCGGAGCTTACGAGCAGTACTTC.

V is TRBV10-1 and J is TRBJ2-7; possibly TRBD2 for D (6 bases). The CDR3 is 16 residues long. Trimming cost V 4 bases and J 0 bases, with 16 bases left between them. Germline loops: CDR1 WNHNN, CDR2 SYGVQD (reference sequence). CDR3 loop: CASSGPPGDNSYEQYF. The CDR3 bases are TGCGCCAGCAGTGGACCCCCGGGAGACAACTCCTACGAGCAGTACTTC.

In regard to this clone: A read error may produce the germline difference seen at one junction end. This chain connects TRBV28 to TRBJ2-6; D possibly corresponds to TRBD1 (5 bases). Germline loops: CDR1 MDHEN, CDR2 SYDVKM. This CDR3 region has 16 residues. CDR3 amino acids: CASSTSAEAGANGLTF. In DNA, the CDR3 is TGTGCCAGCAGTACCTCGGCAGAGGCTGGGGCCAACGGCCTGACTTTC.

V usage is TRBV4-2 and J usage is TRBJ2-3; no clear D. Germline V gene lookup returns CDR1 LGHNA and CDR2 YNFKEQ. The V end lost 0 bases, the J end lost 3 bases, and 4 bases lay between the germline ends. The CDR3 extends over 13 amino acids. The CDR3 DNA sequence: TGTGCCAGCAGCCAAGATCCAACAGATACGCAGTATTTT. Translation: CASSQDPTDTQYF.

This clone was seen repeatedly, ten times or more. The V call is TRBV19, the J call TRBJ1-3; TRBD1 matches at 9 bases. The germline V gene has CDR1 LNHDA and CDR2 SQIVND (reference sequence). This CDR3 spans 14 amino acids. V shed 4 bases, J shed 12 bases, and the junction held 10 bases outside the gene matches. CDR3 coding DNA: TGTGCCAGTAGTAAAACGACCGGGACAGGGATCATATATTTT. This sequence encodes CASSKTTGTGIIYF. Complete variable domain (other parts from reference TRBV19 and TRBJ1-3): DGGITQSPKYLFRKEGQNVTLSCEQNLNHDAMYWYRQDPGQGLRLIYYSQIVNDFQKGDIAEGYSVSREKKESFPLTVTSAQKNPTAFYLCASSKTTGTGIIYFGEGSWLTVV.

The chain carries TRBV2 and TRBJ2-7; a weak D match, TRBD2 (6 bases). V dropped 6 bases and J dropped 2 bases, with 17 bases sitting between them. Germline V gene sequence: CDR1 SNHLY, CDR2 FYNNEI. The CDR3 loop spans 15 amino acids. CDR3 amino acids: CASSPRTKRAYEQYF. Here the CDR3 DNA reads TGTGCCAGCAGCCCCAGGACTAAGCGAGCCTACGAGCAGTACTTC. Supplemented by reference TRBV2 and TRBJ2-7, the full variable domain reads EPEVTQTPSHQVTQMGQEVILRCVPISNHLYFYWYRQILGQKVEFLVSFYNNEISEKSEIFDDQFSVERPDGSNFTLKIRSTKLEDSAMYFCASSPRTKRAYEQYFGPGTRLTVT.

Written as DNA, the CDR3 is TGTGCCAGCAGCTGGACAGCATCAATCAATCAGCCCCAGCATTTT. Residues: CASSWTASINQPQHF. This chain joins TRBV28 and TRBJ1-5; TRBD1 is a possible D gene (6 bases). Deletions cut 6 bases from V and 3 bases from J, with 15 bases between. Germline V gene data show CDR1 as MDHEN and CDR2 as SYDVKM. The CDR3 extends over 15 amino acids. Together with reference TRBV28 and TRBJ1-5, the CDR3 gives the full variable domain: DVKVTQSSRYLVKRTGEKVFLECVQDMDHENMFWYRQDPGLGLRLIYFSYDVKMKEKGDIPEGYSVSREKKERFSLILESASTNQTSMYLCASSWTASINQPQHFGDGTRLSIL.